This T cell receptor (beta chain) derives from a study of blood T cell repertoires in COVID-19. Germline CDR1 and CDR2: SGDLS and YYNGEE. Losses at the gene ends were 3 bases for V and 0 bases for J; bases not matched to a gene: 0. The CDR3 contains 14 residues. In the original workflow: For nucleated cells, counts were estimated from reference gene primer amplification. Sequenced by immunoSEQ multiplex PCR; TCRdb stores in-frame clones only, minus some. V and J calls plus clone size are reproduced from that table; the DNA served to infer D and trimming. This sample has 250,000 or so clones; roughly 86% occur once, and the top ten carry approximately 10%.

Material for sequencing was peripheral blood. This clonotype was obtained from a man between 35 and 55 years old with active or convalescent COVID-19. The rearrangement joins TRBV9 to TRBJ2-1, with 7 bases aligning to TRBD2. DNA of the CDR3: TGTGCCAGCAGCGGCGGGAGCTCCTACAATGAGCAGTTCTTC. Amino acids: CASSGGSSYNEQFF.